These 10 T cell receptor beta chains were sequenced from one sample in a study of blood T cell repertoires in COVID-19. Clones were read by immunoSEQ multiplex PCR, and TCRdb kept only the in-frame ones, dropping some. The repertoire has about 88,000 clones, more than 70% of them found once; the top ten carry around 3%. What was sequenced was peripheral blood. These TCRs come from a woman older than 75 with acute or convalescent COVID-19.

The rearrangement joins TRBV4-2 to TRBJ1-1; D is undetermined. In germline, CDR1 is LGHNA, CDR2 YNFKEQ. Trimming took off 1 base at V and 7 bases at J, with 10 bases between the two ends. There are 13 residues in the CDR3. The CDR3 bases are TGTGCCAGCAGCCAAGCCTCCCCGGGTGAAGCTTTCTTT. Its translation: CASSQASPGEAFF.

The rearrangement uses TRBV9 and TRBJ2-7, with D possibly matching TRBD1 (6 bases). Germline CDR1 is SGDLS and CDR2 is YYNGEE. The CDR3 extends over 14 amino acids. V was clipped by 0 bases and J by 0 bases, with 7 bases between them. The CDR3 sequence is CASSVDRVSYEQYF. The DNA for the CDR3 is TGTGCCAGCAGCGTAGACAGGGTCTCCTACGAGCAGTACTTC.

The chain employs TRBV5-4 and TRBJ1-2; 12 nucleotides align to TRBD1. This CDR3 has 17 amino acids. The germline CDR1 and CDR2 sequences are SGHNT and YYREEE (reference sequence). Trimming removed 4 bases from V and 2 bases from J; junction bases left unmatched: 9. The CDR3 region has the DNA TGTGCCAGCAGCCCGCCTCCGGGACAGGGGGCGAACTATGGCTACACCTTC. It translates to CASSPPPGQGANYGYTF.

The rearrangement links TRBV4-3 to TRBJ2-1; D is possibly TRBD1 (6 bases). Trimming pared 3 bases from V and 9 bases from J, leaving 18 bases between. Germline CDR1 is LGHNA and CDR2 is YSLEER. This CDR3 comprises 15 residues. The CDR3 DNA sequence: TGCGCCAGCAGCCAGGCAGGGGCGGGTCAGGGTGAGCAGTTCTTC. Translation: CASSQAGAGQGEQFF.

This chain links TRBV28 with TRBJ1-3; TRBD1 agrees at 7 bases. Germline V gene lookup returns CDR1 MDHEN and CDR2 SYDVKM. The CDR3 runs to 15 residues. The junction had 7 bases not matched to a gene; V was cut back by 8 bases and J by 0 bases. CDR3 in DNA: TGTGCCAGCGTGACAGGGATCAGCTCTGGAAACACCATATATTTT. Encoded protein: CASVTGISSGNTIYF.

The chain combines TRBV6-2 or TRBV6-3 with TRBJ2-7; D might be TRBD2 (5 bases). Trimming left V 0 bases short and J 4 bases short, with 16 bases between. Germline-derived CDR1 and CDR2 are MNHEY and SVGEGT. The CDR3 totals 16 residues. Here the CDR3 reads CASSYSGSPFLYEQYF. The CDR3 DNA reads TGTGCCAGCAGTTACTCGGGGAGCCCGTTTTTATACGAGCAGTACTTC.

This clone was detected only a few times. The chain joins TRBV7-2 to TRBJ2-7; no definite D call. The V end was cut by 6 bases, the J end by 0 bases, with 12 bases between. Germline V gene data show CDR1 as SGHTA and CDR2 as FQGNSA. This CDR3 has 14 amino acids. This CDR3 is CASRMGPSSYEQYF. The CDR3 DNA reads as TGTGCCAGCAGGATGGGCCCGAGCTCCTACGAGCAGTACTTC.

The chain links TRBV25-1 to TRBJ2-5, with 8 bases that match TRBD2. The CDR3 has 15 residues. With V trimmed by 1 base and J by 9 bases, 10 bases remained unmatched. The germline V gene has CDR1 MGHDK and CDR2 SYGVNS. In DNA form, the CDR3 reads TGTGCCAGCAGTGAATTTCGAGCGGGGGAGAAGTCCCAGTACTTC. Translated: CASSEFRAGEKSQYF.

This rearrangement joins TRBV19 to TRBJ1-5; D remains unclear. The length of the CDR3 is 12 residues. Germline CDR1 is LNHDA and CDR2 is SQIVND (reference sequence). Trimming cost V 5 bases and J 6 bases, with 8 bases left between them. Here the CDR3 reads CASSGRGQPQHF. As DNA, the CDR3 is TGTGCCAGTAGTGGGCGGGGTCAGCCCCAGCATTTT.

The CDR3 nucleotides read TGTGCCAGCAGCGCGCCGGGACAGGGAGGAAACACCATATATTTT. It codes for CASSAPGQGGNTIYF. The rearrangement uses TRBV5-4 and TRBJ1-3; TRBD1 matches 9 bases. J lost 4 bases, V lost 4 bases, and 6 bases had no gene match. The germline V gene has CDR1 SGHNT and CDR2 YYREEE (reference sequence). The CDR3 extends over 15 amino acids.